This T cell receptor beta chain is from a study of cytomegalovirus exposure and HLA in healthy donors. Across the whole study: Roughly 92 million unique TCRs, all from HLA-typed donors, were included in an early release of the data.

From germline, CDR1 is SNHLY and CDR2 FYNNEI. The CDR3 spans 13 residues. Trimming took 4 bases from V and 4 from J, leaving 10 bases between them. Details on this clone: Its antigen remains unidentified.

PCR primers comprised 60 Vbeta and 13 Jbeta primers. Generated by immunoSEQ multiplex PCR, the TCRdb table keeps only in-frame clones and is missing some. The data hold under 150,000 clones, with about 84% observed a single time. General study findings and limits: An analysis that was carried out later associated 16,951 TCR beta sequences with HLA alleles at 0.05 false discovery rate.

The receptor was isolated from a boy between 5 and 17 years old in good health and CMV-seronegative. The sample comprised PBMCs. The gene calls are TRBV2 and TRBJ1-2; weak D call: TRBD1 (6 bases). The CDR3 loop reads CASSAGGPYGYTF. The CDR3 region has the DNA TGTGCCAGCAGTGCGGGGGGCCCCTATGGCTACACCTTC.